A selection of T cell receptor beta chains follows, all from one sample in a study of sequential checkpoint blockade in melanoma. The protocol was immunoSEQ multiplex PCR, while the TCRdb copy is restricted to in-frame clones and leaves out a portion. The top ten clones hold 15% to 20% of a sample with some 14,000 clones, less than 55% of them seen once. This sample comprised CD8+ T cells sorted from blood (inferred from file names), obtained from a patient given nivolumab and ipilimumab in sequence. These receptor sequences come from a human donor with melanoma. Each CDR3 is given with its conserved first and last residue. Fields, in order: J gene, V gene, CDR3 length, CDR3 protein.

j_call: TRBJ2-1; v_call: TRBV7-9; cdr3_length: 16; cdr3_aa: CASSSRQEISYNEQFF
j_call: TRBJ2-1; v_call: TRBV6-5; cdr3_length: 16; cdr3_aa: CASSYSEREGGNEQFF
j_call: TRBJ2-7; v_call: TRBV10-3; cdr3_length: 16; cdr3_aa: CAISEPFMRQTYEQYF
j_call: TRBJ2-2; v_call: TRBV11-3; cdr3_length: 15; cdr3_aa: CASSGQGFDTGELFF
j_call: TRBJ1-6; v_call: TRBV11-2; cdr3_length: 15; cdr3_aa: CASSLDGRPNSPLHF
j_call: TRBJ2-7; v_call: TRBV7-8; cdr3_length: 13; cdr3_aa: CASSFLSYYEQYF
j_call: TRBJ2-7; v_call: TRBV29-1; cdr3_length: 14; cdr3_aa: CSVEEFNRGREQYF
j_call: TRBJ2-1; v_call: TRBV5-1; cdr3_length: 14; cdr3_aa: CASSLTGVPNEQFF
j_call: TRBJ2-7; v_call: TRBV7-9; cdr3_length: 12; cdr3_aa: CASSFFPGEQYF
j_call: TRBJ2-7; v_call: TRBV5-1; cdr3_length: 15; cdr3_aa: CASSLAGTGGREQYF
j_call: TRBJ2-1; v_call: TRBV13; cdr3_length: 12; cdr3_aa: CASSLVSHEQFF